This TCR beta chain stems from a study of regulatory T cells in long-lasting Graves disease listed by TCRdb under 2021. Notes on the research overall: In the newly diagnosed Graves' disease group, patients had been taking antithyroid drugs for less than 3 months. The study was registered as a clinical trial and conducted in China. A total of about 35 samples underwent TCR sequencing, from about 13 patients with persistent Graves' disease and approximately 20 patients with newly diagnosed Graves' disease. This study used TCR sequencing and RNA sequencing of peripheral blood to compare persistent Graves' disease patients against newly diagnosed Graves' disease patients.

To note about this clonotype: Its antigen remains unidentified. Nothing much larger sits one base from this clone, and base qualities are not available.

The library was built by means of multiplex PCR. Instrument used: Illumina HiSeq 4000. iRepertoire HTBI primers and Arm-PCR amplification of CDR3 regions were used to construct TCR beta libraries. Before sequencing, the PCR products underwent gel purification. For the original study's pipeline: A total of some 60 TRBV and 14 TRBJ segments were identified across samples and were used for gene usage analysis of CDR3 amino acid clonotypes. COPE and FqMerger were used to merge filtered high-quality paired reads into contigs. BLAST was used to align contigs to IMGT TRBV, TRBD and TRBJ reference genes, with CDR3 defined following IMGT. Any clonotype with a frequency above 0.1% was counted as a highly expanded clone. Shannon entropy was used to measure repertoire diversity, and the Gini coefficient was used to measure V-J evenness. Clonotypes shared by more than one individual were considered public. The public reads were quality trimmed at Q25 with fastp and then assembled into clones with MiXCR by TCRdb, keeping productive beta chains. Each entry is one CDR3 protein sequence, shown with its most common DNA and genes. The V and J calls and clone size are TCRdb's, not the authors'. The sample contains about half a million distinct CDR3 sequences, 12% of them found a single time. The ten largest make up about 8.9% of the sample.

Taken with the paper, the label for time point translates to: newly diagnosed GD, antithyroid drugs for less than 3 months. For both TCR sequencing and RNA sequencing, RNA was extracted from PBMCs using TRIzol. The diagnosis of Graves' disease was made according to American Thyroid Association guidelines. Patients were recruited from an endocrinology department in Xi'an, China. From each patient, about 9.7 milliliters of peripheral blood was collected into an EDTA anticoagulant tube. Ficoll Paque Plus density gradient separation was used to isolate PBMCs, and no additional T cell sorting was done. An Agilent 2100 Bioanalyzer and agarose gel were used to check RNA quality, and a NanoDrop 2000 was used to measure RNA concentration. CDR1 and CDR2 (MNHEY, SVGEGT) derive from the germline V gene. V is cut by 7 bases and J by 10 bases, and the space between the germline ends is 19 bases. Reading from cysteine to phenylalanine, the CDR3 counts 13 amino acids. Only the CDR3 region is kept as DNA, spanning 39 bases read in frame from base 1.

The research as a whole found: Persistent patients shared more public clonotypes among themselves (around 3,000) than newly diagnosed patients did (approximately 970). Preferential use of TRBV28, TRBJ1-2 and TRBJ2-5 was observed in persistent disease, whereas TRBV20-1 and TRBJ2-1 were favored in newly diagnosed disease. Compared with newly diagnosed patients, persistent Graves' disease patients had lower TCR Shannon entropy and fewer highly expanded clones, which suggests clonal expansion. As a limitation, the authors acknowledged that the small sample size may reduce accuracy. The study examined only peripheral blood because the primary lesion, thyroid tissue, could not be accessed. Sequencing and analysis were restricted to the TCR beta chain.

This sample was also put to use in a study of T cells in Graves' hyperthyroidism and ophthalmopathy. Reported in the second study: Stable Graves' hyperthyroidism was defined as no progression to ophthalmopathy during 18 months of follow-up. Hyperthyroidism patients were aged 18 to 65 years and newly diagnosed, with disease duration of less than 2 months. Patients with uncontrolled infections, other autoimmune diseases, pregnancy or lactation were excluded. Diagnoses were based on clinical symptoms, serum thyroxine and TRAb, thyroid ultrasound and orbital computed tomography. The first round of RT-PCR for the TCR CDR3 was performed with the HTBI primer set and the Qiagen OneStep RT-PCR kit. Most expanded thyroid clonotypes (frequency above 0.001) were also found in blood, which suggests that blood repertoires may mirror thyroid immune responses. In cross-validation, a model built on a 13 V-J signature told ophthalmopathy apart from stable hyperthyroidism with approximately 90% sensitivity and roughly 82% specificity, and in testing the same model reached 80%/75%. In validation, the model predicted progression to ophthalmopathy with approximately 70% sensitivity and about 72% specificity, a median of 6.5 months before onset. A discovery cohort of approximately 97 patients, roughly 45 with Graves' ophthalmopathy and 57 with stable Graves' hyperthyroidism, was used to find distinguishing TCR V-J signatures. An independent validation cohort of around 19 hyperthyroidism patients and approximately 17 patients who later progressed to ophthalmopathy tested prospective prediction of ophthalmopathy. The 100 discovery patients were divided at random into training and test sets in a 7:3 ratio. In six Graves' hyperthyroidism patients, the study also compared T-cell repertoires from thyroid tissue with T-cell repertoires from blood. After sampling, hyperthyroidism patients received methimazole starting at 30 mg daily, and ophthalmopathy patients received high-dose intravenous methylprednisolone. A second multiplex PCR round built the libraries, followed by size selection and purification. Sequencing of the libraries was done on an Illumina HiSeq2000 using paired-end 100 bp reads. SOAPnuke was used to process the raw data, with reads discarded if the reads contained adapters or uncalled bases, had a mean Phred below 15, or lacked an exact constant-primer or identifier match. High-quality paired reads were merged using COPE v1.2.5, and each unique nucleotide sequence was defined as a clonotype. MiTCR v1.1 was used to align the clonotypes against IMGT TRBV, TRBD and TRBJ reference segments. Only V-J combinations with frequency above 0.0001, covering 99.2% of repertoires, were analysed. The TCS score was defined as the ratio of F50 (clonal expansion) to E x V (chaos), calculated using BLOSUM62-based TCRdist between CDR3 peptides within each V-J. Welch's t-statistics and random forest reduced around 510 V-J features to fewer than 15, which were used in a naive Bayes classifier (R e1071). No statistical method was used to set the sample size in advance, and investigators knew the group allocation. According to the paper, TCR Vbeta CDR3 sequencing was carried out on over 130 peripheral blood samples, which came from 40 to 45 ophthalmopathy, some 73 hyperthyroidism and roughly 17 progressor patients.

This specimen consisted of peripheral blood mononuclear cells (PBMCs), obtained at new diagnosis, from a patient treated with antithyroid drugs. The V and J genes are TRBV6-2 or TRBV6-3 and TRBJ1-1, with TRBD1 tentatively as D gene (6 bases match). This receptor was obtained from a woman between 25 and 40 years old with Graves disease. Donor details come from another sample of the same person, matched by shared clones. The nucleotides read TGTGCCAGCAAGCTGGGGGGCGTCGGGGGAGCTTTCTTT. It translates to CASKLGGVGGAFF.